This is a list of T cell receptor beta chains from one sample in a study of T cell responses to AZD1222 COVID-19 vaccine. Some clones are missing from TCRdb's copy, which holds only in-frame ones; the method was immunoSEQ multiplex PCR. The sample shows approximately 89,000 clones, about 88% of them seen only once. The sequenced sample was peripheral blood, obtained on day 0 of AZD1222 vaccination. The receptor source for this set is an adult in good health. Both conserved end residues are part of each CDR3. The D gene is left open where the match is weak. Clone size is not always given. Where it is, it says once, few, many or a class for expanded clones.

CDR3 DNA: TGTGCCAGCAGCAAACACGGCAATCAGCCCCAGCATTTT
CDR3 protein: CASSKHGNQPQHF
D gene: NA
clone size: once
V gene: TRBV7-2
J gene: TRBJ1-5

CDR3 DNA: TGTGCCAGCAGGACCGAACAGGGATTTAATTCACCCCTCCACTTT
CDR3 protein: CASRTEQGFNSPLHF
D gene: NA
clone size: NA
V gene: TRBV6-5
J gene: TRBJ1-6

CDR3 DNA: TGTGCCACTTTACGGGTTCTGGGGTCCTACGAGCAGTACTTC
CDR3 protein: CATLRVLGSYEQYF
D gene: NA
clone size: NA
V gene: TRBV13
J gene: TRBJ2-7

CDR3 DNA: TGTGCCTGGAGGTGGGGACAGTACAATGAGCAGTTCTTC
CDR3 protein: CAWRWGQYNEQFF
D gene: TRBD1
clone size: NA
V gene: TRBV30
J gene: TRBJ2-1

CDR3 DNA: TGTGCCAGCAGCAGGGGGGACAGGGGTTACGAGCAGTACTTC
CDR3 protein: CASSRGDRGYEQYF
D gene: TRBD1
clone size: NA
V gene: TRBV5-4
J gene: TRBJ2-7

CDR3 DNA: TGCAGCGTTGATTCGGGTTTATCGGTGGCTTTCTTT
CDR3 protein: CSVDSGLSVAFF
D gene: NA
clone size: NA
V gene: TRBV29-1
J gene: TRBJ1-1

CDR3 DNA: TGTGCCACCAGTGATTGGGACCGGACGGGGGCCAACGTCCTGACTTTC
CDR3 protein: CATSDWDRTGANVLTF
D gene: NA
clone size: once
V gene: TRBV24-1
J gene: TRBJ2-6

CDR3 DNA: TGTGCCAGCAGGACAGGAAACACCATATATTTT
CDR3 protein: CASRTGNTIYF
D gene: NA
clone size: NA
V gene: TRBV6-5
J gene: TRBJ1-3

CDR3 DNA: TGTGCCAGCAGCCAATATGGGGGACGGGGCACTGAAGCTTTCTTT
CDR3 protein: CASSQYGGRGTEAFF
D gene: NA
clone size: NA
V gene: TRBV9
J gene: TRBJ1-1

CDR3 DNA: TGTGCCAGCAGCCCACCCGAGGTCAGGGTCATGGGAACTGAAGCTTTCTTT
CDR3 protein: CASSPPEVRVMGTEAFF
D gene: NA
clone size: NA
V gene: TRBV27
J gene: TRBJ1-1

CDR3 DNA: TGTGCCAGCAGTGAAAGCGGGGGGGCATTCGAGCAGTTCTTC
CDR3 protein: CASSESGGAFEQFF
D gene: TRBD2
clone size: NA
V gene: TRBV2
J gene: TRBJ2-1

CDR3 DNA: TGCGCCAGCAGCTTGGGGGAGGGGACAGGGTCCATGAACACTGAAGCTTTCTTT
CDR3 protein: CASSLGEGTGSMNTEAFF
D gene: TRBD1
clone size: NA
V gene: TRBV5-1
J gene: TRBJ1-1

CDR3 DNA: TGTGCCACCAGCAGAGATGAGAAGGGCGAGCAGTACTTC
CDR3 protein: CATSRDEKGEQYF
D gene: NA
clone size: few
V gene: TRBV15
J gene: TRBJ2-7

CDR3 DNA: TGTGCCAGCAGCTTGAGCGGAGCGGGGGGCTGGACTGAAGCTTTCTTT
CDR3 protein: CASSLSGAGGWTEAFF
D gene: NA
clone size: NA
V gene: TRBV5-5
J gene: TRBJ1-1

CDR3 DNA: TGTGCCAGCAGCTCTGTGGGAGTCGGCAACTATGGCTACACCTTC
CDR3 protein: CASSSVGVGNYGYTF
D gene: NA
clone size: NA
V gene: TRBV3-1/TRBV3-2
J gene: TRBJ1-2

CDR3 DNA: TGTGCCAGCAGTCCGGGTCTCAACTATGGCTACACCTTC
CDR3 protein: CASSPGLNYGYTF
D gene: NA
clone size: NA
V gene: TRBV6-5
J gene: TRBJ1-2

CDR3 DNA: TGTGCCAGCAGTTTTCGGCAGAAATCTGAAGCTTTCTTT
CDR3 protein: CASSFRQKSEAFF
D gene: NA
clone size: NA
V gene: TRBV12-3/TRBV12-4
J gene: TRBJ1-1

CDR3 DNA: TGTGCCAGCAGACAGGGCCAGAACACTGAAGCTTTCTTT
CDR3 protein: CASRQGQNTEAFF
D gene: NA
clone size: NA
V gene: TRBV12-3/TRBV12-4
J gene: TRBJ1-1

CDR3 DNA: TGTGCCAGCAGCTTAGGGCCGGAGCCGAACACTGAAGCTTTCTTT
CDR3 protein: CASSLGPEPNTEAFF
D gene: NA
clone size: few
V gene: TRBV7-6
J gene: TRBJ1-1

CDR3 DNA: TGCAGTGCTAGTAGCGACAGGGGGCTCATCGATAATTCACCCCTCCACTTT
CDR3 protein: CSASSDRGLIDNSPLHF
D gene: TRBD1
clone size: NA
V gene: TRBV20-1
J gene: TRBJ1-6

CDR3 DNA: TGCAGCGTTCAGGGGACATCGGCTTGGAACACTGAAGCTTTCTTT
CDR3 protein: CSVQGTSAWNTEAFF
D gene: NA
clone size: NA
V gene: TRBV29-1
J gene: TRBJ1-1

CDR3 DNA: TGTGCCAGCAGTCTGGTCCTTTCCTCTGGAAACACCATATATTTT
CDR3 protein: CASSLVLSSGNTIYF
D gene: NA
clone size: once
V gene: TRBV28
J gene: TRBJ1-3

CDR3 DNA: TGTGCCAGCAGCTTCTTTGGGAGCAATCAGCCCCAGCATTTT
CDR3 protein: CASSFFGSNQPQHF
D gene: NA
clone size: NA
V gene: TRBV5-6
J gene: TRBJ1-5

CDR3 DNA: TGTGCCAGCAGCTTAGTACGGACGGAGAGCTCCTATAATTCACCCCTCCACTTT
CDR3 protein: CASSLVRTESSYNSPLHF
D gene: NA
clone size: NA
V gene: TRBV7-6
J gene: TRBJ1-6

CDR3 DNA: TGTGCCAGCAGTCCGGGGACCCCGGAGACCCAGTACTTC
CDR3 protein: CASSPGTPETQYF
D gene: NA
clone size: NA
V gene: TRBV6-6
J gene: TRBJ2-5

CDR3 DNA: TGCGCCAGCAGCCCTACAGGAGGGTTGGCTAACTATGGCTACACCTTC
CDR3 protein: CASSPTGGLANYGYTF
D gene: NA
clone size: NA
V gene: TRBV5-1
J gene: TRBJ1-2

CDR3 DNA: TGTGCCAGCAGCAGGGGGGCTGGCAATCAGCCCCAGCATTTT
CDR3 protein: CASSRGAGNQPQHF
D gene: TRBD1
clone size: NA
V gene: TRBV28
J gene: TRBJ1-5

CDR3 DNA: TGTGCCATCAGCCCCACAGGGATCGTCGATACGCAGTATTTT
CDR3 protein: CAISPTGIVDTQYF
D gene: NA
clone size: NA
V gene: TRBV10-3
J gene: TRBJ2-3

CDR3 DNA: TGTGCCAGCAGTTTAGCACCAGGACTTTCTGAAGCTTTCTTT
CDR3 protein: CASSLAPGLSEAFF
D gene: NA
clone size: NA
V gene: TRBV27
J gene: TRBJ1-1

CDR3 DNA: TGTGCCAGCAGTCCAAATACAGGGGGCGAAGGGTACACCTTC
CDR3 protein: CASSPNTGGEGYTF
D gene: TRBD1
clone size: NA
V gene: TRBV6-5
J gene: TRBJ1-2

CDR3 DNA: TGTGCCAGCAGCCAAGAAGGGGTCGGAAACAATGAGCAGTTCTTC
CDR3 protein: CASSQEGVGNNEQFF
D gene: NA
clone size: NA
V gene: TRBV3-1/TRBV3-2
J gene: TRBJ2-1

CDR3 DNA: TGTGCCAGCAGCCAAGCTGGGGCAGAGGAGCAGTTCTTC
CDR3 protein: CASSQAGAEEQFF
D gene: NA
clone size: few
V gene: TRBV3-1/TRBV3-2
J gene: TRBJ2-1

CDR3 DNA: TGCAGTGCTAGTAGACCAGGGACAGAGACCCAGTACTTC
CDR3 protein: CSASRPGTETQYF
D gene: NA
clone size: NA
V gene: TRBV20-1
J gene: TRBJ2-5

CDR3 DNA: TGTGCCTGGAGTCGGGGGCCGACCTCCTACGAGCAGTACTTC
CDR3 protein: CAWSRGPTSYEQYF
D gene: NA
clone size: NA
V gene: TRBV30
J gene: TRBJ2-7

CDR3 DNA: TGTGCCAGCAGCCAATTCCAGGTTAATTCACCCCTCCACTTT
CDR3 protein: CASSQFQVNSPLHF
D gene: NA
clone size: NA
V gene: TRBV16
J gene: TRBJ1-6

CDR3 DNA: TGTGCCAGCAGTGAATCCCCGGGGTCCACAGATACGCAGTATTTT
CDR3 protein: CASSESPGSTDTQYF
D gene: NA
clone size: NA
V gene: TRBV6-4
J gene: TRBJ2-3

CDR3 DNA: TGTGCCAGCAGCTCCGAGCGGGGGGGCAATGAGCAGTTCTTC
CDR3 protein: CASSSERGGNEQFF
D gene: TRBD2
clone size: once
V gene: TRBV7-2
J gene: TRBJ2-1

CDR3 DNA: TGTGCCAGCAGTGATCCTTCAGGGCGGATTGACGGTCGGCCCCAGCATTTT
CDR3 protein: CASSDPSGRIDGRPQHF
D gene: NA
clone size: NA
V gene: TRBV6-1
J gene: TRBJ1-5

CDR3 DNA: TGTGCCACCAGCAGCGGGGGGCACGAGACCCAGTACTTC
CDR3 protein: CATSSGGHETQYF
D gene: NA
clone size: NA
V gene: TRBV15
J gene: TRBJ2-5

CDR3 DNA: TGTGCCAGCAGCAAAGGACGGCGAGCGCCCGTGAAGACCCAGTACTTC
CDR3 protein: CASSKGRRAPVKTQYF
D gene: NA
clone size: NA
V gene: TRBV21-1
J gene: TRBJ2-5

CDR3 DNA: TGTGCCATCAGCCAGGGGCGGGGCACGAGCACAGATACGCAGTATTTT
CDR3 protein: CAISQGRGTSTDTQYF
D gene: NA
clone size: few
V gene: TRBV10-3
J gene: TRBJ2-3

CDR3 DNA: TGTGCCAGCAGTGAAGTCCCAGGGGAGGGAGATGAGCAGTTCTTC
CDR3 protein: CASSEVPGEGDEQFF
D gene: NA
clone size: NA
V gene: TRBV6-1
J gene: TRBJ2-1

CDR3 DNA: TGTGCCACCAGCAGAGATAGGGGGACCCAGTACTTC
CDR3 protein: CATSRDRGTQYF
D gene: NA
clone size: NA
V gene: TRBV15
J gene: TRBJ2-5

CDR3 DNA: TGTGCCAGTAGGAAACAGGGGGCAAATGGCTACACCTTC
CDR3 protein: CASRKQGANGYTF
D gene: TRBD1
clone size: NA
V gene: TRBV19
J gene: TRBJ1-2

CDR3 DNA: TGTGCCACCAGCAGGGGCGGGCCAGGCCATAATTCACCCCTCCACTTT
CDR3 protein: CATSRGGPGHNSPLHF
D gene: NA
clone size: NA
V gene: TRBV15
J gene: TRBJ1-6

CDR3 DNA: TGTGCCACCAGCAGAGGCGGGGGGGACACAGATACGCAGTATTTT
CDR3 protein: CATSRGGGDTDTQYF
D gene: TRBD2
clone size: NA
V gene: TRBV15
J gene: TRBJ2-3

CDR3 DNA: TGTGCCAGCTCACAGGGGATAAAAGAGACCCAGTACTTC
CDR3 protein: CASSQGIKETQYF
D gene: NA
clone size: NA
V gene: TRBV18
J gene: TRBJ2-5

CDR3 DNA: TGTGCCAGCAGCTTTTCGACAGGGCGAAACACCATATATTTT
CDR3 protein: CASSFSTGRNTIYF
D gene: TRBD1
clone size: NA
V gene: TRBV5-6
J gene: TRBJ1-3

CDR3 DNA: TGTGCCAGCAGCTCCGGGACAGGGGGTGAAAAACTGTTTTTT
CDR3 protein: CASSSGTGGEKLFF
D gene: TRBD1
clone size: NA
V gene: TRBV7-2
J gene: TRBJ1-4

CDR3 DNA: TGTGCCAGCAGTTCCTTACGACGGGCACGCTTCCACTTT
CDR3 protein: CASSSLRRARFHF
D gene: NA
clone size: NA
V gene: TRBV6-2/TRBV6-3
J gene: TRBJ1-6

CDR3 DNA: TGTGCCAGCAGCTTGGCCGCAGGGGAACGAGCCGGGGAGCTGTTTTTT
CDR3 protein: CASSLAAGERAGELFF
D gene: NA
clone size: NA
V gene: TRBV5-6
J gene: TRBJ2-2

CDR3 DNA: TGCAGCGTTGGGGACAGGACCCACGAGCAGTACTTC
CDR3 protein: CSVGDRTHEQYF
D gene: TRBD1
clone size: NA
V gene: TRBV29-1
J gene: TRBJ2-7

CDR3 DNA: TGTGCCAGCTCTTTGCGGAGGACTGAAGCTTTCTTT
CDR3 protein: CASSLRRTEAFF
D gene: NA
clone size: NA
V gene: TRBV28
J gene: TRBJ1-1

CDR3 DNA: TGTGCCAGCAGTGAGGAATTTCGGGGGAGTGGGGGCTACACCTTC
CDR3 protein: CASSEEFRGSGGYTF
D gene: NA
clone size: NA
V gene: TRBV6-4
J gene: TRBJ1-2

CDR3 DNA: TGTGCCAGCAGTCCGGGACAGACAAATTCACCCCTCCACTTT
CDR3 protein: CASSPGQTNSPLHF
D gene: TRBD1
clone size: once
V gene: TRBV6-5
J gene: TRBJ1-6

CDR3 DNA: TGTGCCAGCAGCGTAGGCTTGACGGCTACGAACACTGAAGCTTTCTTT
CDR3 protein: CASSVGLTATNTEAFF
D gene: NA
clone size: NA
V gene: TRBV9
J gene: TRBJ1-1

CDR3 DNA: TGTGCACACTCGGGGGGAAACACCATATATTTT
CDR3 protein: CAHSGGNTIYF
D gene: NA
clone size: NA
V gene: TRBV25-1
J gene: TRBJ1-3

CDR3 DNA: TGTGCCAGCAGTGAAGCGCTTCAACTGAGCTTT
CDR3 protein: CASSEALQLSF
D gene: NA
clone size: NA
V gene: TRBV2
J gene: TRBJ1-1

CDR3 DNA: TGCGCCAGCAGCCAAGGAATTTTGGGACAGACGGACTATGGCTACACCTTC
CDR3 protein: CASSQGILGQTDYGYTF
D gene: TRBD1
clone size: NA
V gene: TRBV4-1
J gene: TRBJ1-2